This is a list of T cell receptor beta chains from one sample in a study of blood T cell repertoires in COVID-19. The table came from immunoSEQ multiplex PCR; TCRdb's copy has only in-frame clones and leaves some out. The sample includes approximately 460,000 clones, nearly 90% of them seen just once. Material: peripheral blood. The receptor source for this set is a man between 18 and 29 years old with COVID-19, enrolled during active disease. The CDR3 runs from the conserved cysteine through the conserved F or W. A D gene is named only where the DNA matches it firmly. The listing skips clone size in some rows; elsewhere it reads once, few, many or a size class.

j_call,v_call,d_call,clone_size,cdr3_aa,cdr3_nt
TRBJ2-2,TRBV2,TRBD1,NA,CASSRDRVRTGELFF,TGTGCCAGCAGTCGGGACAGGGTGAGGACCGGGGAGCTGTTTTTT
TRBJ2-1,TRBV29-1,NA,NA,CSVEKEYNEQFF,TGCAGCGTTGAAAAGGAGTACAATGAGCAGTTCTTC
TRBJ2-5,TRBV6-5,TRBD1,NA,CASRLQGARETQYF,TGTGCCAGCAGGCTACAGGGGGCTAGGGAGACCCAGTACTTC
TRBJ2-1,TRBV5-1,TRBD1,NA,CASSFRDRGSNEQFF,TGCGCCAGCAGCTTCCGGGACAGGGGTTCCAATGAGCAGTTCTTC
TRBJ1-5,TRBV20-1,TRBD1,NA,CSASGTGLGSNQPQHF,TGCAGTGCGAGTGGGACAGGTCTCGGTAGCAATCAGCCCCAGCATTTT
TRBJ2-5,TRBV28,TRBD1,NA,CASSWDRVGLATQYF,TGTGCCAGCAGTTGGGACAGGGTCGGTCTAGCGACCCAGTACTTC
TRBJ1-1,TRBV7-9,NA,NA,CASSPALLGNTEAFF,TGTGCCAGCAGCCCAGCCTTACTAGGAAACACTGAAGCTTTCTTT
TRBJ2-1,TRBV24-1,TRBD2,NA,CATSDSWTRNEQFF,TGTGCCACCAGTGATTCATGGACTAGAAATGAGCAGTTCTTC
TRBJ2-7,TRBV6-2/TRBV6-3,TRBD1,NA,CASSSTGHRVEQYF,TGTGCCAGCAGCTCGACAGGGCATAGGGTCGAGCAGTACTTC
TRBJ2-7,TRBV4-1,NA,NA,CASSQEVQRATYEQYF,TGCGCCAGCAGCCAAGAAGTCCAGCGGGCAACCTACGAGCAGTACTTC
TRBJ1-6,TRBV7-8,TRBD1,once,CASSPDRGSYNSPLHF,TGTGCCAGCAGCCCGGACAGGGGATCATATAATTCACCCCTCCACTTT
TRBJ1-6,TRBV6-1,NA,NA,CASREDRGSNSPLHF,TGTGCCAGCCGTGAAGATCGGGGGTCAAATTCACCCCTCCACTTT
TRBJ2-3,TRBV19,NA,NA,CASSPRDTDTQYF,TGTGCCAGTAGTCCGAGAGACACAGATACGCAGTATTTT